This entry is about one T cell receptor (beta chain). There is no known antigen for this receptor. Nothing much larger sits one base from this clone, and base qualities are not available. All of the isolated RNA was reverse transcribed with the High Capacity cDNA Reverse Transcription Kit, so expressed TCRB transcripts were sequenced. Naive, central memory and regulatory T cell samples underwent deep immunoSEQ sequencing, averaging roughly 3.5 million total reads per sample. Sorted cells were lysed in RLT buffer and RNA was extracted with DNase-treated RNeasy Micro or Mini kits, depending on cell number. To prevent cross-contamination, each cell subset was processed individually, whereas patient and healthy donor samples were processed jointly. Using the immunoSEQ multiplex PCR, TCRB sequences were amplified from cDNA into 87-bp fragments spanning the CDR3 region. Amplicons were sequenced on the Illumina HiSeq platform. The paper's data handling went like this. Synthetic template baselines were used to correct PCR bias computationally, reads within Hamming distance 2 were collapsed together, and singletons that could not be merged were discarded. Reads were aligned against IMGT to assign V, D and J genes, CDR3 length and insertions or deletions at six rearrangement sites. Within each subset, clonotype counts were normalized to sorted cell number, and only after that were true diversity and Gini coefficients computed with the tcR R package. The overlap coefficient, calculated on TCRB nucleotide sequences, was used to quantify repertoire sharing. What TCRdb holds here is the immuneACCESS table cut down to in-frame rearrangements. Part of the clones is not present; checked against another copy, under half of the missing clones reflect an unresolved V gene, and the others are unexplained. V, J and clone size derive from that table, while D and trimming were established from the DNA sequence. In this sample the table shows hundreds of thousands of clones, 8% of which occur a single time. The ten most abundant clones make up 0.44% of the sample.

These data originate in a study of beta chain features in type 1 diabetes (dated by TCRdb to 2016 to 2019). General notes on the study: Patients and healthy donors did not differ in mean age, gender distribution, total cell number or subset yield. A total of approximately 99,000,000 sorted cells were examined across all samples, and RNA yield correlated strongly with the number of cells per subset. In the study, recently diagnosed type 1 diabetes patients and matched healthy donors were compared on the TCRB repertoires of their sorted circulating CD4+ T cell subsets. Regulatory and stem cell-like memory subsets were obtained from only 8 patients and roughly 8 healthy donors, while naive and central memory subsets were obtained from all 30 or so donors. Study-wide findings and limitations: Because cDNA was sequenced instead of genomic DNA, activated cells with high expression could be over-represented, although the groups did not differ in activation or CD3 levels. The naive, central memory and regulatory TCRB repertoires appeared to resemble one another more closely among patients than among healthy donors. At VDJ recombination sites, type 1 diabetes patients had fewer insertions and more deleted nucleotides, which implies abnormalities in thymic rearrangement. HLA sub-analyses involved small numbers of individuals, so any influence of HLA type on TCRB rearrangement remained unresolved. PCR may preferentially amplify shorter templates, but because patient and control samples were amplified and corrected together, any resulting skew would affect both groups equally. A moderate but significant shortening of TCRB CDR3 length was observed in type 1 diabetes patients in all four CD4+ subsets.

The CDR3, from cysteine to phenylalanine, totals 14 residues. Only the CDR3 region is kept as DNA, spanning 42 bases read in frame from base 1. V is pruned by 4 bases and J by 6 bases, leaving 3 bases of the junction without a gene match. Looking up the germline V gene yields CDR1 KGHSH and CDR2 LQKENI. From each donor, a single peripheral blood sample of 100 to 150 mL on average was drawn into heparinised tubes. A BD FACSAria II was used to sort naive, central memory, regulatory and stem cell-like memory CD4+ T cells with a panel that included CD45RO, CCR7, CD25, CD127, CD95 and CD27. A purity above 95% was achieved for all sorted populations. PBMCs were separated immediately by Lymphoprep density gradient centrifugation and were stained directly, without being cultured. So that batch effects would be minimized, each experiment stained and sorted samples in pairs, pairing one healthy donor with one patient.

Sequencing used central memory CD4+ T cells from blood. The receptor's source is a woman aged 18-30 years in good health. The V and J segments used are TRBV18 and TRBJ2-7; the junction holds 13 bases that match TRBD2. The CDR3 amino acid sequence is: CASSRGTSGTEQYF. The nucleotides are TGTGCCAGCTCACGAGGGACTAGCGGGACCGAGCAGTACTTC.